This is a list of T cell receptor beta chains from one sample in a study of beta chain features in type 1 diabetes. Sequenced by immunoSEQ multiplex PCR; TCRdb stores in-frame clones only, minus some. Of approximately 140,000 clones listed, nearly 50% are singletons. Sequencing was carried out using Tregs from blood. Receptor source: a man aged 18 to 29 in good health. The CDR3 runs from the conserved cysteine through the conserved F or W. The order of the fields is CDR3 length, V gene, clone size, CDR3 protein. The size field is filled for only some rows; it gives once, few, many or a size class.

length: 17
V: TRBV7-2
size: few
CDR3: CASSLALLTGGGYEQYF

length: 15
V: TRBV5-6
size: .
CDR3: CASTETTGFNYGYTF

length: 15
V: TRBV28
size: .
CDR3: CASSPMAGTDTEAFF

length: 14
V: TRBV7-8
size: .
CDR3: CASGQKSSTDTQYF

length: 14
V: TRBV10-3
size: .
CDR3: CAISARTGVGEQYF

length: 12
V: TRBV7-9
size: .
CDR3: CASSSQTYEQYF

length: 15
V: TRBV6-5
size: .
CDR3: CASRRQRSSYDEQFF

length: 15
V: TRBV30
size: .
CDR3: CAWSFGGVSNQPQHF

length: 13
V: TRBV28
size: .
CDR3: CASSYGAPETQYF

length: 15
V: TRBV2
size: .
CDR3: CASSDAGLPRETQYF

length: 15
V: TRBV6-6
size: .
CDR3: CASSPQVPRGQPQHF

length: 15
V: TRBV5-1
size: .
CDR3: CASGKGTGLGETQYF

length: 11
V: TRBV30
size: .
CDR3: CAWRTVYEQYF

length: 16
V: TRBV7-9
size: .
CDR3: CASSPWGGGGRTEAFF

length: 15
V: TRBV7-3
size: once
CDR3: CASSSTGLGTDTQYF

length: 15
V: TRBV5-6
size: .
CDR3: CASSFTGRVAGELFF

length: 15
V: TRBV7-2
size: few
CDR3: CASLLGDRGQETQYF

length: 15
V: TRBV5-1
size: few
CDR3: CASSEDSGPYNEQFF

length: 14
V: TRBV6-6
size: .
CDR3: CASSGPEGGEKLFF

length: 15
V: TRBV6-6
size: .
CDR3: CASRRGQPEAGGYTF

length: 12
V: TRBV7-2
size: once
CDR3: CASSLDLHEQYF

length: 14
V: TRBV29-1
size: .
CDR3: CSVGTGGVGDTQYF

length: 16
V: TRBV7-8
size: .
CDR3: CASSFGAGTFEETQYF

length: 15
V: TRBV5-6
size: .
CDR3: CASSQPTGQNTEAFF

length: 14
V: TRBV9
size: .
CDR3: CASAQGASGNTIYF

length: 13
V: TRBV6-5
size: .
CDR3: CASSYWGGTEAFF

length: 18
V: TRBV18
size: .
CDR3: CASSLYVPGHRSGNTIYF

length: 12
V: TRBV29-1
size: few
CDR3: CSVGGGYYGYTF

length: 16
V: TRBV5-6
size: .
CDR3: CASSLLVGLAGDEQYF

length: 15
V: TRBV30
size: once
CDR3: CAWSPARSSGNTIYF